These 21 T cell receptor beta chains were all obtained from the same sample, sequenced in a study of OX40 agonist ivuxolimab in advanced cancers. This table comes from immunoSEQ multiplex PCR, and its TCRdb copy is limited to in-frame clones, with some not included. Seen here are 65,000 to 100,000 clones, more than 85% observed once, and the top ten hold around 7%. Sequencing used CD4+ or CD8+ T cells sorted from blood, obtained in a trial of the OX40 agonist ivuxolimab. The source is an adult with an advanced solid tumor such as melanoma, head and neck, liver or kidney cancer.

The rearrangement uses TRBV6-5 and TRBJ1-1; D call uncertain. CDR1 is MNHEY and CDR2 is SVGAGI in the germline V gene. With 6 bases removed from V and 1 base from J, the gap between germline ends came to 9 bases. This CDR3 is 13 amino acids long. The chain's CDR3 is CASSSVGNTEAFF. CDR3 DNA sequence: TGTGCCAGCAGCTCAGTAGGGAACACTGAAGCTTTCTTT.

V usage is TRBV9 and J usage is TRBJ2-5, with D unresolved. The closer fit of TRBJ2-7 to the DNA end suggests the J call may be wrong. There are 14 residues in the CDR3. Germline V gene data show CDR1 as SGDLS and CDR2 as YYNGEE. The CDR3 DNA follows: TGTGCCAGCAGCGTAGATTTCCTCTCCTACGAGCAGTACTTC. Amino acid sequence: CASSVDFLSYEQYF.

The chain recombines TRBV6-5 with TRBJ2-7, with 9 nucleotides matching TRBD2. This CDR3 region has 14 residues. Per the germline V gene, CDR1 is MNHEY and CDR2 is SVGAGI. V was pared by 6 bases and J by 3 bases, with 6 bases of the junction left unmatched. The CDR3, as DNA: TGTGCCAGCAGGAAGACTAGCGGACGCTACGAGCAGTACTTC. Translated: CASRKTSGRYEQYF.

This chain connects TRBV18 to TRBJ2-7; D gene unclear. The CDR3 loop spans 14 amino acids. V was trimmed by 0 bases and J by 2 bases, leaving 8 bases between them. Per the germline V gene, CDR1 is KGHSH and CDR2 is LQKENI. CDR3: CASSPPFRTYEQYF. The CDR3 bases are TGTGCCAGCTCACCACCGTTTAGGACCTACGAGCAGTACTTC. Based on the CDR3 plus reference TRBV18 and TRBJ2-7, the full variable domain is NAGVMQNPRHLVRRRGQEARLRCSPMKGHSHVYWYRQLPEEGLKFMVYLQKENIIDESGMPKERFSAEFPKEGPSILRIQQVVRGDSAAYFCASSPPFRTYEQYFGPGTRLTVT.

This chain links TRBV27 with TRBJ1-6; D perhaps matches TRBD1 (6 bases). The CDR3 runs 13 residues. The germline V and J ends were trimmed by 9 bases and 6 bases, with 12 bases remaining between them. Germline CDR1 is MNHEY and CDR2 is SMNVEV (reference sequence). The chain's CDR3 is CASRQDSNSPLHF. The CDR3 region has the DNA TGTGCCAGTCGACAGGACAGTAATTCACCCCTCCACTTT.

This clone was counted once. The rearrangement joins TRBV9 to TRBJ1-3, with 9 bases lining up with TRBD1. The V and J ends lost 6 bases and 4 bases, in that order; junction bases with no gene match: 8. From germline, CDR1 is SGDLS and CDR2 YYNGEE. The CDR3 sequence is 15 residues long. The DNA for the CDR3 is TGTGCCAGCAACAGGGGGCCAGGATCAGGAAACACCATATATTTT. Amino acid sequence: CASNRGPGSGNTIYF.

This clone has only a few counts. The rearrangement uses TRBV7-9 and TRBJ2-7, with D possibly called TRBD1 or TRBD2 (6 bases each). There are 14 residues in the CDR3. CDR1 is SEHNR, CDR2 FQNEAQ, per germline (reference sequence). V lost 5 bases, J lost 6 bases, and 17 bases lay in between. The CDR3 here is CASSLSSRGREQYF. CDR3 coding DNA: TGTGCCAGCAGCCTCAGCTCCCGGGGGCGCGAGCAGTACTTC.

As DNA, the CDR3 is TGTGCCAGCAGTTACGGACTAGCGGGCACAGATACGCAGTATTTT. Its protein is CASSYGLAGTDTQYF. This rearrangement joins TRBV6-5 to TRBJ2-3, with 10 nucleotides matching TRBD2. The germline CDR1 and CDR2 sequences are MNHEY and SVGAGI. The CDR3 is 15 residues long. The V segment lost 2 bases and the J segment 1 base; nucleotides outside the gene matches: 0.

The J gene is TRBJ2-1, the V gene TRBV2; D call uncertain. This CDR3 is 12 amino acids long. Germline V gene data show CDR1 as SNHLY and CDR2 as FYNNEI. Deletions cut 9 bases from V and 4 bases from J, with 10 bases between. The chain's CDR3 is CASQTLYNEQFF. For the CDR3, the DNA is TGTGCCAGTCAGACATTATACAATGAGCAGTTCTTC.

V usage is TRBV19 and J usage is TRBJ2-3, with D perhaps given as TRBD1 or TRBD2 (6 bases each). The length of the CDR3 is 16 residues. V gave up 5 bases and J gave up 1 base, with 16 bases separating them. Germline CDR1 is LNHDA and CDR2 is SQIVND (reference sequence). For the CDR3, the DNA is TGTGCCAGTAGTCCAATGGGGGCGGGACGCACAGATACGCAGTATTTT. Its protein product is CASSPMGAGRTDTQYF.

The chain couples TRBV5-1 to TRBJ2-1; D gene ambiguous. Trimming stripped 1 base from V and 4 bases from J, with 9 bases between. The germline V gene has CDR1 SGHRS and CDR2 YFSETQ. The CDR3 loop spans 14 amino acids. CDR3 sequence (DNA): TGCGCCAGCAGCTTGCCCCCACAGTACAATGAGCAGTTCTTC. It translates to CASSLPPQYNEQFF.

CDR3 DNA sequence: TGTGCCACCATGATCCGGTCCAATAATTCACCCCTCCACTTT. Protein: CATMIRSNNSPLHF. The chain is built from TRBV28 and TRBJ1-6; no clear D. This CDR3 comprises 14 residues. V was trimmed by 10 bases and J by 5 bases, leaving 15 bases between them. CDR1 and CDR2 from the germline V gene are MDHEN and SYDVKM.

This chain links TRBV5-6 with TRBJ2-3; D not certain. V shed 1 base and J shed 3 bases, with 9 bases lying between them. The CDR3 spans 14 residues. CDR1 and CDR2 (germline): SGHDT, YYEEEE. The CDR3 nucleotides read TGTGCCAGCAGCTTGCCCAGAAGGACAGATACGCAGTATTTT. Its translation: CASSLPRRTDTQYF.

This clone has just one count. V gene TRBV19 combines with J gene TRBJ2-1; 11 bases align to TRBD1. Trimming took 4 bases from V and 3 from J; bases not matched to a gene: 5. The CDR3 contains 16 residues. CDR1 and CDR2 from the germline V gene are LNHDA and SQIVND (reference sequence). CDR3 sequence: CASSRGGQGVYNEQFF. CDR3 in DNA: TGTGCCAGTAGTAGAGGGGGACAGGGGGTCTACAATGAGCAGTTCTTC.

The chain is built from TRBV5-1 and TRBJ2-1; D not resolved. In germline, CDR1 is SGHRS, CDR2 YFSETQ. V was cut by 0 bases and J by 0 bases, with 4 bases left in between. The CDR3 is made up of 14 amino acids. The DNA of the CDR3 is TGCGCCAGCAGCTTGGCTATCTCCTACAATGAGCAGTTCTTC. Amino acid sequence: CASSLAISYNEQFF. Full variable domain (remainder filled in from reference TRBV5-1 and TRBJ2-1): KAGVTQTPRYLIKTRGQQVTLSCSPISGHRSVSWYQQTPGQGLQFLFEYFSETQRNKGNFPGRFSGRQFSNSRSEMNVSTLELGDSALYLCASSLAISYNEQFFGPGTRLTVL.

V is TRBV27 and J is TRBJ2-7, with 9 bases matching TRBD1. The CDR3 runs 15 residues. Germline V CDR1 and CDR2: MNHEY, SMNVEV (reference sequence). The trim removed 7 bases at V and 4 bases at J, leaving 11 bases unmatched. The CDR3 coding sequence is TGTGCCAGCACCGGTACAGGGGGCTATGGGTACGAGCAGTACTTC. Protein: CASTGTGGYGYEQYF.

The chain employs TRBV30 and TRBJ2-1; 10 nucleotides agree with TRBD2. This CDR3 contains 14 residues. J lost 6 bases, V lost 3 bases, and 5 bases had no gene match. Germline V lookup: CDR1 GTSNPN, CDR2 SVGIG (reference sequence). The CDR3 is CAWRGLAGVNEQFF. CDR3 DNA: TGTGCCTGGAGAGGGCTAGCGGGAGTCAATGAGCAGTTCTTC.

The chain employs TRBV2 and TRBJ1-6, with TRBD1 matching over 7 bases. The CDR3 contains 16 residues. Germline CDR1 SNHLY, CDR2 FYNNEI. J gave up 7 bases and V 6 bases, and 12 bases lay outside the gene matches. In DNA form, the CDR3 reads TGTGCCAGCAGGAAACGGGACAGTGTCTACAATTCACCCCTCCACTTT. Protein sequence: CASRKRDSVYNSPLHF.

As DNA, the CDR3 is TGTGCCATCAGTGTTAGCGGGAGGGCCGCTGAGACCCAGTACTTC. Translation: CAISVSGRAAETQYF. The chain couples TRBV10-3 to TRBJ2-5, with TRBD2 identical over 11 bases. The V gene's germline CDR1 is ENHRY and CDR2 SYGVKD. There are 15 residues in the CDR3. Trimming took 4 bases from V and 5 from J; bases not matched to a gene: 6.

V and J are TRBV21-1 and TRBJ1-1. TRBV21-1 is deemed a pseudogene. There are 14 residues in the CDR3. The CDR3 coding sequence is TGTGCCAGCACACCCGGGGTGGAGAACACTGAAGCTTTCTTT. This gives the protein CASTPGVENTEAFF.

The V and J genes are TRBV4-2 and TRBJ2-1, with D perhaps matching TRBD1 or TRBD2 (5 bases each). Looked up from germline, CDR1 is LGHNA and CDR2 is YNFKEQ. Trimming cost V 3 bases and J 0 bases, with 15 bases left between them. This CDR3 has 17 amino acids. CDR3 region: CASSHQSGTASYNEQFF. The CDR3 nucleotides are TGTGCCAGCAGCCACCAGTCCGGGACGGCCTCCTACAATGAGCAGTTCTTC.